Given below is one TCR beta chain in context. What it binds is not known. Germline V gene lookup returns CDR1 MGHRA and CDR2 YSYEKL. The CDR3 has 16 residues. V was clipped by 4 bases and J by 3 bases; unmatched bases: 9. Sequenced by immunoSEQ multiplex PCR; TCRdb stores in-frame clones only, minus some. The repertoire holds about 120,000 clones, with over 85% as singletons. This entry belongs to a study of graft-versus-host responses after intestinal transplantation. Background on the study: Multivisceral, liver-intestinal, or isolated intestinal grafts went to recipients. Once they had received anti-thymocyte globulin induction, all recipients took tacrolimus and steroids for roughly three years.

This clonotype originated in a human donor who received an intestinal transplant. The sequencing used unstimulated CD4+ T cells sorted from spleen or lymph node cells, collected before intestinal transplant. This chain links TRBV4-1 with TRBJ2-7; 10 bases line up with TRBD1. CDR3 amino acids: CASSRDDRGRFYEQYF. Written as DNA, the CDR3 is TGCGCCAGCAGCCGCGACGACAGGGGGCGCTTCTACGAGCAGTACTTC.